These 6 T cell receptor beta chains share one sample of origin, sequenced in a study of neurological immune-mediated disorders. MiXCR, run by TCRdb on the 5' RACE reads, gives a single entry per CDR3 protein. The table lists 25,000 to 30,000 distinct CDR3 sequences, around an eighth of them singletons. Specimen: PBMCs. These receptors all stem from a woman in her sixties in good health.

About this clonotype itself: This may stem from a read error, because a much larger clone lies one nucleotide away. The CDR3 DNA follows: TGTGCCAGCAGCGTAGATCCCGACAGGGGGCTTGGTACCGTGGAGCTGTTTTTT. This sequence encodes CASSVDPDRGLGTVELFF. The chain joins TRBV9 to TRBJ2-2, with 10 bases matching TRBD1. Per the germline V gene, CDR1 is SGDLS and CDR2 is YYNGEE. This CDR3 has 18 residues.

This clonotype came up many times. The chain links TRBV7-9 to TRBJ1-6; D remains ambiguous. This CDR3 region has 17 residues. Germline V lookup: CDR1 SEHNR, CDR2 FQNEAQ (reference sequence). V was clipped by 4 bases and J by 2 bases, with 15 bases between them. This CDR3 reads CASSSVGGSTYNSPLHF. DNA of the CDR3: TGTGCCAGCAGCTCCGTGGGAGGGAGCACCTATAATTCACCCCTCCACTTT.

In the case of this clonotype: At one of its ends the junction is not consistent with the germline gene, which may arise from a read error. The V call is TRBV12-3 or TRBV12-4, the J call TRBJ1-6; no definite D call. The CDR3 is 12 amino acids. Here the CDR3 reads CASSYRMSPLDF. CDR3 in DNA: TGTGCCAGCAGCTATCGTATGTCACCCCTCGACTTT.

About this clonotype itself: This CDR3 is missing its conserved last phenylalanine or tryptophan, likely due to a read error. The chain combines TRBV19 with TRBJ2-1; TRBD1 is a possible D gene (6 bases). CDR3 size: 12 residues. The germline V gene has CDR1 LNHDA and CDR2 SQIVND (reference sequence). The CDR3 coding sequence is TGTGCCAGTAGTAACAGGGCCAATGAACAGTTCTTA. Translated, it gives CASSNRANEQFL.

This clonotype was counted only a few times. The rearrangement uses TRBV7-2 and TRBJ2-7; either TRBD1 or TRBD2 may fit D (5 bases each). Germline assignment: CDR1 SGHTA and CDR2 FQGNSA. V was trimmed by 1 base and J by 1 base, leaving 11 bases between them. This CDR3 region has 15 residues. CDR3 residues: CASSLDGARSYEQYF. CDR3 nucleotides: TGTGCCAGCAGCTTAGACGGGGCGAGATCCTACGAGCAGTACTTC.

The chain combines TRBV4-3 with TRBJ1-5; TRBD1 is a possible D gene (6 bases). The CDR3 runs to 21 residues. Germline V gene lookup returns CDR1 LGHNA and CDR2 YSLEER. V lost 0 bases and J lost 4, with 28 bases in between. The DNA for the CDR3 is TGCGCCAGCAGCCAAGATTTTCTACCGGCAGGGGCAGGGAGGAGGAATCAGCCCCAGCATTTT. This encodes CASSQDFLPAGAGRRNQPQHF.